The 19 T cell receptor beta chains presented below share a single source sample, sequenced in a study of blood T cell repertoires in COVID-19. The repertoire was sequenced with immunoSEQ multiplex PCR; TCRdb's copy has only in-frame clones and lacks some. The data contain 90,000 to 100,000 clones, 65% to 90% of them singletons. Sequences were obtained from peripheral blood. The receptors come from a man between 60 and 75 years old with acute or convalescent COVID-19.

V gene TRBV7-8 combines with J gene TRBJ2-5; weak D call: TRBD2 (6 bases). The germline V gene encodes CDR1 SGHVS and CDR2 FQNEAQ. V lost 5 bases to trimming and J lost 3 bases, with 13 bases between them. This CDR3 is built from 14 residues. The CDR3 reads CASSQYAGKETQYF. The DNA for the CDR3 is TGTGCCAGCAGCCAATACGCGGGAAAAGAGACCCAGTACTTC. Using reference TRBV7-8 and TRBJ2-5 for the parts outside the CDR3, the full variable domain is GAGVSQSPRYKVAKRGQDVALRCDPISGHVSLFWYQQALGQGPEFLTYFQNEAQLDKSGLPSDRFFAERPEGSVSTLKIQRTQQEDSAVYLCASSQYAGKETQYFGPGTRLLVL.

The chain uses TRBV3-1 (or the pseudogene TRBV3-2) and TRBJ1-5; 9 bases match TRBD1. The germline gives CDR1 LGHDT, CDR2 YNNKEL (reference sequence). CDR3 length equals 15 residues. With 4 bases clipped from V and 3 bases from J, the junction kept 4 bases outside the gene matches. CDR3 residues: CASSRGTGHNQPQHF. The CDR3 DNA reads as TGTGCCAGCAGCCGTGGGACAGGGCACAATCAGCCCCAGCATTTT.

CDR3 region: CASRYSGGPYNEQFF. CDR3 nucleotides: TGTGCCAGCAGATACAGCGGGGGCCCCTACAATGAGCAGTTCTTC. The V and J genes are TRBV6-2 or TRBV6-3 and TRBJ2-1; 8 bases are a match to TRBD2. The V gene end was trimmed by 6 bases and the J gene end by 2 bases; junction bases not matched to a gene: 6. CDR3 length equals 15 residues. Germline CDR1 and CDR2: MNHEY and SVGEGT.

The CDR3 DNA is TGTGCCAGCAGCTTAGAAGGGACAGGGGGCAATAGGGATACGCAGTATTTT. Amino acids: CASSLEGTGGNRDTQYF. The V gene is TRBV7-6, the J gene TRBJ2-3; 12 bases align to TRBD1. Germline CDR1 is SGHVS and CDR2 is FNYEAQ. V shed 1 base, J shed 6 bases, and the junction held 8 bases outside the gene matches. The CDR3 runs to 17 residues.

The chain links TRBV6-2 or TRBV6-3 to TRBJ1-1; D not resolved. Trimming stripped 1 base from V and 0 bases from J, with 6 bases between. The CDR3 length is 14 residues. Per germline, CDR1 MNHEY and CDR2 SVGEGT. The CDR3 is CASSYLELNTEAFF. CDR3 nucleotide sequence: TGTGCCAGCAGTTACTTAGAGCTGAACACTGAAGCTTTCTTT.

The CDR3 sequence: CASRLQGTSNQPQHF. DNA of the CDR3: TGTGCCAGCAGATTACAGGGTACTAGCAATCAGCCCCAGCATTTT. J is TRBJ1-5 and V is TRBV6-6; D perhaps matches TRBD1 (6 bases). The ends were cut back, 6 bases at V and 0 bases at J, with 12 bases in the middle. The length of the CDR3 is 15 residues. CDR1 and CDR2 from the germline V gene are MNHNY and SVGAGI (reference sequence).

This clone was observed a single time. This chain uses TRBV18 with TRBJ1-5; D is uncertain. V was cut by 3 bases and J by 5 bases, with 8 bases left in between. CDR3 size: 13 residues. Looked up from germline, CDR1 is KGHSH and CDR2 is LQKENI. The CDR3 is CASSPSVDQPQHF. The CDR3 DNA follows: TGTGCCAGCTCACCCTCGGTGGATCAGCCCCAGCATTTT.

The rearrangement uses TRBV7-3 and TRBJ2-2; no reliable D call. The V end lost 5 bases, the J end lost 7 bases, and 14 bases lay between the germline ends. This CDR3 has 14 amino acids. Germline V gives CDR1 SGHTA, CDR2 FQGTGA. The CDR3 reads CASSLEPLLGELFF. DNA of the CDR3: TGTGCCAGCAGCCTTGAGCCTCTCCTCGGGGAGCTGTTTTTT.

The chain is built from TRBV28 and TRBJ2-5; TRBD2 might be the D (5 bases). The CDR3 totals 17 residues. Trimming pared 2 bases from V and 2 bases from J, leaving 18 bases between. Germline V lookup: CDR1 MDHEN, CDR2 SYDVKM. The CDR3 loop reads CASSLDPEHGLQETQYF. CDR3 coding DNA: TGTGCCAGCAGTTTAGATCCCGAACATGGACTGCAAGAGACCCAGTACTTC.

This clone was recorded a few times. The rearrangement links TRBV6-6 to TRBJ1-1; TRBD1 might be the D (6 bases). Trimming removed 5 bases from V and 10 bases from J, with 20 bases in between. From germline, CDR1 is MNHNY and CDR2 SVGAGI (reference sequence). The CDR3 is 14 residues long. In nucleotides, the CDR3 is TGTGCCAGCAGTCGACAGGATCCCCAATTCTCAGCTTTCTTT. The encoded protein is CASSRQDPQFSAFF.

The chain has TRBV4-1 and TRBJ1-6; 8 bases fit TRBD1. Trimming cost V 0 bases and J 3 bases; bases outside gene matches: 10. The CDR3 extends over 19 amino acids. Germline V CDR1 and CDR2: MGHRA, YSYEKL. This CDR3 is CASSQDPLGQGLYNSPLHF. CDR3 nucleotides: TGCGCCAGCAGCCAAGATCCCCTTGGACAGGGACTCTATAATTCACCCCTCCACTTT.

This clone was counted once. CDR3 nucleotide sequence: TGTGCCAGCAGCTTGGGTAGCGGGATGAACACCGGGGAGCTGTTTTTT. Translating it yields CASSLGSGMNTGELFF. This chain uses TRBV5-4 with TRBJ2-2, with 8 bases lining up with TRBD2. The CDR3 is 16 amino acids. The germline V gene encodes CDR1 SGHNT and CDR2 YYREEE (reference sequence). V shed 0 bases, J shed 1 base, and the junction held 2 bases outside the gene matches. Full variable domain (remainder filled in from reference TRBV5-4 and TRBJ2-2): ETGVTQSPTHLIKTRGQQVTLRCSSQSGHNTVSWYQQALGQGPQFIFQYYREEENGRGNFPPRFSGLQFPNYSSELNVNALELDDSALYLCASSLGSGMNTGELFFGEGSRLTVL.

This clone was found a few times. This chain connects TRBV7-6 to TRBJ2-1; D call uncertain. This CDR3 has 15 residues. Germline V gives CDR1 SGHVS, CDR2 FNYEAQ. Between the trimmed V and J ends, which lost 1 base and 7 bases, there was a span of 14 bases. The CDR3 reads CASSLDFGPRNEQFF. CDR3 sequence (DNA): TGTGCCAGCAGCTTAGATTTTGGCCCGAGGAATGAGCAGTTCTTC.

The genes are TRBV28 and TRBJ1-2, with 9 bases aligning to TRBD1. CDR3 length: 13 residues. CDR1 is MDHEN, CDR2 SYDVKM, per germline. Trimming removed 3 bases from V and 8 bases from J; junction bases left unmatched: 4. The CDR3 DNA sequence: TGTGCCAGCAGTTTGGAGGACAGGGGCGGCTACACCTTC. This translates into CASSLEDRGGYTF.

The V and J genes are TRBV2 and TRBJ2-1; TRBD2 matches at 9 bases. This CDR3 spans 15 amino acids. V dropped 8 bases and J dropped 7; count of bases not matched to a gene: 12. Germline V CDR1 and CDR2: SNHLY, FYNNEI. The DNA for the CDR3 is TGTGCCAGCGGGGACCCTGGACTAGCGTGGAATGAGCAGTTCTTC. Its protein product is CASGDPGLAWNEQFF. The complete variable domain, with remaining parts taken from reference TRBV2 and TRBJ2-1, reads EPEVTQTPSHQVTQMGQEVILRCVPISNHLYFYWYRQILGQKVEFLVSFYNNEISEKSEIFDDQFSVERPDGSNFTLKIRSTKLEDSAMYFCASGDPGLAWNEQFFGPGTRLTVL.

This clone is a singleton in its sample. The CDR3 DNA is TGCGCCAGCAGCCAAGATCCGGGCGGGGGTTTCGACAATGAGCAGTTCTTC. This translates into CASSQDPGGGFDNEQFF. The chain uses TRBV4-3 and TRBJ2-1, with 7 bases that match TRBD2. The CDR3 extends over 17 amino acids. Germline loops: CDR1 LGHNA, CDR2 YSLEER. V was pared by 0 bases and J by 5 bases, with 10 bases of the junction left unmatched.

The chain combines TRBV5-1 with TRBJ1-3, with 9 bases identical to TRBD1. Looked up from germline, CDR1 is SGHRS and CDR2 is YFSETQ. After removal of 3 bases from V and 0 bases from J, the junction contained 13 bases not matched to a gene. The CDR3 is 19 residues long. CDR3: CASSSNIPGQGNSGNTIYF. The CDR3 DNA is TGCGCCAGCAGCTCAAATATTCCGGGACAGGGCAACTCTGGAAACACCATATATTTT.

The chain joins TRBV2 to TRBJ1-6; perhaps TRBD1 as D (5 bases). There are 14 residues in the CDR3. Trimming took 5 bases from V and 15 from J, leaving 20 bases between them. Germline CDR1 reads SNHLY; CDR2 reads FYNNEI. CDR3 nucleotide sequence: TGTGCCAGCAGTCAAACAGGTCCGCCGGGACTCCTCCACTTT. This translates into CASSQTGPPGLLHF.

This sequence joins TRBV20-1 and TRBJ2-1; 7 bases line up with TRBD1. Germline loops: CDR1 DFQATT, CDR2 SNEGSKA (reference sequence). CDR3 length: 14 residues. The ends lost 3 bases at V and 5 bases at J; junction bases unmatched: 7. This chain's CDR3 is CSASWRQGNNEQFF. The CDR3 DNA follows: TGCAGTGCTAGTTGGAGACAGGGAAACAATGAGCAGTTCTTC.